Presented here are 19 T cell receptor beta chains from one specimen sequenced in a study of blood T cells in healthy people across ages. Through a sample-barcoded 5' primer and a J-beta primer mix, a second PCR was run for roughly 6 to 11 cycles. TCRdb used MiXCR to reprocess the 5' RACE reads, holding one entry per CDR3 protein. Among approximately 600,000 distinct CDR3 sequences, 58% were seen once, and the ten largest hold around 37%. Sequenced input: blood. These TCRs come from a man between 60 and 70 years old in good health.

The chain has TRBV29-1 and TRBJ2-4; D may be TRBD1 (5 bases). V lost 6 bases to trimming and J lost 13 bases, with 13 bases between them. This CDR3 is built from 10 residues. Germline V gene lookup returns CDR1 SQVTM and CDR2 ANQGSEA. CDR3 protein: CSVTAAEQYF. The CDR3 nucleotides are TGCAGCGTGACAGCCGCTGAGCAGTACTTC.

The V and J genes are TRBV21-1 and TRBJ1-6. TRBV21-1 is deemed a pseudogene. This CDR3 has 13 amino acids. The CDR3 DNA reads TGTGCCAGCAGCGGACGGTCCAATTCACCCCTCCACTTT. Its translation is CASSGRSNSPLHF.

This clonotype showed up many times. This rearrangement joins TRBV3-1 to TRBJ2-5; tentative D call: TRBD1 (5 bases). Germline CDR1 reads LGHDT; CDR2 reads YNNKEL (reference sequence). Trimming shortened V by 1 base and J by 2 bases, and 5 bases separated the two germline ends. The CDR3 contains 13 residues. DNA for the CDR3: TGTGCCAGCAGCCAAGGACAGCAAGAGACCCAGTACTTC. It translates to CASSQGQQETQYF.

The chain carries TRBV10-3 and TRBJ2-6; D tentatively reads TRBD1 or TRBD2 (6 bases each). The CDR3 totals 15 residues. V dropped 4 bases and J dropped 2 bases, with 9 bases sitting between them. Per the germline V gene, CDR1 is ENHRY and CDR2 is SYGVKD. CDR3 sequence: CAISGGGTGANVLTF. The CDR3 DNA reads TGTGCCATCAGTGGAGGGGGGACTGGGGCCAACGTCCTGACTTTC.

This clonotype appeared many times. The chain couples TRBV5-1 to TRBJ1-2; D remains ambiguous. This CDR3 is built from 14 residues. The ends were cut back, 7 bases at V and 2 bases at J, with 15 bases in the middle. From germline, CDR1 is SGHRS and CDR2 YFSETQ. The CDR3 DNA is TGCGCCAGCTCTAGACGCGAAGCCAACTATGGCTACACCTTC. Translation gives CASSRREANYGYTF. Together with reference TRBV5-1 and TRBJ1-2, the CDR3 gives the full variable domain: KAGVTQTPRYLIKTRGQQVTLSCSPISGHRSVSWYQQTPGQGLQFLFEYFSETQRNKGNFPGRFSGRQFSNSRSEMNVSTLELGDSALYLCASSRREANYGYTFGSGTRLTVV.

The chain employs TRBV25-1 and TRBJ2-5, with D maybe TRBD2 (6 bases). The assigned J gene may be wrong: the sequence end matches TRBJ2-4 better. Germline V gives CDR1 MGHDK, CDR2 SYGVNS. The CDR3 runs 15 residues. The CDR3 sequence is CASSEYRGAKNIQYF. CDR3 in DNA: TGTGCCAGCAGTGAATATCGGGGGGCCAAAAACATTCAGTACTTC.

V gene TRBV4-1 combines with J gene TRBJ1-2; D is unresolved. The CDR3 has 18 amino acids. Trimming removed 0 bases at V and 0 bases at J, with 17 bases between. Germline CDR1 reads MGHRA; CDR2 reads YSYEKL. CDR3 DNA: TGCGCCAGCAGCCAAGAGGCGATTCCCAACAACCCTAACTATGGCTACACCTTC. Translation: CASSQEAIPNNPNYGYTF.

J is TRBJ1-2 and V is TRBV6-5, with D possibly matching TRBD1 (5 bases). The CDR3 has 15 amino acids. Germline CDR1 MNHEY, CDR2 SVGAGI. The ends were cut back, 4 bases at V and 4 bases at J, with 16 bases in the middle. The CDR3 DNA sequence: TGTGCCAGCAGTTGGGGGACTGGGACTGCCTATGGCTACACCTTC. This gives the protein CASSWGTGTAYGYTF.

V gene TRBV20-1 combines with J gene TRBJ2-6, with a tentative D call TRBD1 (6 bases). The CDR3 totals 15 residues. Trimming took off 5 bases at V and 0 bases at J, with 11 bases between the two ends. Per the germline V gene, CDR1 is DFQATT and CDR2 is SNEGSKA (reference sequence). CDR3 region: CSAHTGPSGANVLTF. As DNA, the CDR3 is TGCAGTGCTCATACAGGGCCCTCTGGGGCCAACGTCCTGACTTTC.

This clonotype showed up just once. The chain carries TRBV28 and TRBJ2-3; 9 nucleotides line up with TRBD1. CDR1 is MDHEN, CDR2 SYDVKM, per germline. This CDR3 region has 16 residues. The junction had 10 bases not matched to a gene; V was cut back by 5 bases and J by 4 bases. CDR3 in amino acids: CASSGRDREAADTQYF. The DNA of the CDR3 is TGTGCCAGCAGTGGGCGGGACAGGGAGGCGGCAGATACGCAGTATTTT.

This clonotype came up a few times. CDR3 amino acids: CASSGTSGARNEQFF. DNA of the CDR3: TGTGCCAGCAGTGGAACTAGCGGGGCCCGCAATGAGCAGTTCTTC. The rearrangement joins TRBV2 to TRBJ2-1; TRBD2 matches at 10 bases. The CDR3 is 15 amino acids. Trimming cost V 4 bases and J 6 bases; bases outside gene matches: 6. In germline, CDR1 is SNHLY, CDR2 FYNNEI.

This clonotype was counted ten times or more. The genes are TRBV20-1 and TRBJ1-1, with D unclear. CDR1 and CDR2 (germline): DFQATT, SNEGSKA (reference sequence). V was trimmed by 3 bases and J by 8 bases, leaving 22 bases between them. This CDR3 is 15 amino acids long. In DNA, the CDR3 is TGCAGTGCTAGGTCCATGGACCTACGCAAAACCGAAGCTTTCTTT. Translating gives CSARSMDLRKTEAFF.

For this clonotype: The germline gene is not matched at one end of the junction; a read error may be the cause. The chain links TRBV5-1 to TRBJ1-2; 7 bases are a match to TRBD1. The CDR3 totals 14 residues. Germline loops: CDR1 SGHRS, CDR2 YFSETQ. In DNA, the CDR3 is TGCACCAGCAGCTTGCCGGGACAGAACTATGGCTACACCTTC. Protein product: CTSSLPGQNYGYTF.

The chain employs TRBV20-1 and TRBJ2-2; possible D gene TRBD2, 5 bases. Between the trimmed V and J ends, which lost 1 base and 3 bases, there was a span of 12 bases. CDR1 DFQATT and CDR2 SNEGSKA come from the germline V gene (reference sequence). There are 15 residues in the CDR3. Here the CDR3 reads CSARAGLGYTGELFF. The CDR3 nucleotides read TGCAGTGCTAGAGCGGGGTTAGGGTACACCGGGGAGCTGTTTTTT.

The chain employs TRBV3-1 and TRBJ2-1; D is perhaps TRBD2 (6 bases). Trimming stripped 6 bases from V and 0 bases from J, with 15 bases between. CDR3 length equals 16 residues. CDR1 is LGHDT, CDR2 YNNKEL, per germline (reference sequence). The CDR3: CASSFAGRSSYNEQFF. The CDR3, as DNA: TGTGCCAGCAGTTTTGCGGGGCGCAGCTCCTACAATGAGCAGTTCTTC.

This clonotype was counted many times. The chain employs TRBV6-5 and TRBJ1-6; D is uncertain. The germline V gene has CDR1 MNHEY and CDR2 SVGAGI. The ends were cut back, 0 bases at V and 6 bases at J, with 18 bases in the middle. The CDR3 runs to 18 residues. The CDR3 spells CASSYSNGGFGLNSPLHF. Written as DNA, the CDR3 is TGTGCCAGCAGTTACTCGAATGGCGGATTCGGCCTTAATTCACCCCTCCACTTT.

V usage is TRBV21-1 and J usage is TRBJ2-7; whether TRBD2, the table's D call, matches the DNA was not checked. TRBV21-1 is a pseudogene locus. There are 17 residues in the CDR3. In nucleotides, the CDR3 is TGTGCCAGCAGCAGCGATCCGGGACTAGGGAGTTACAATGAGCAGTACTTC. Translating gives CASSSDPGLGSYNEQYF.

This clonotype was picked up a small number of times. CDR3: CASRDSAGATDTQYF. The CDR3 nucleotides read TGTGCCAGCCGCGACTCCGCGGGGGCCACAGATACGCAGTATTTT. The V call is TRBV6-2 or TRBV6-3, the J call TRBJ2-3; D perhaps matches TRBD2 (7 bases). V lost 8 bases to trimming and J lost 2 bases, with 17 bases between them. The CDR3 length is 15 residues. Germline V gene lookup returns CDR1 MNHEY and CDR2 SVGEGT.

This clonotype was observed at least ten times. The chain carries TRBV12-3 or TRBV12-4 and TRBJ1-5; D gene unclear. With 8 bases removed from V and 4 bases from J, the gap between germline ends came to 24 bases. This CDR3 has 17 residues. As DNA, the CDR3 is TGTGCCAGCCAGTTTTTTTTTGACCACGTCGGGAATCAGCCCCAGCATTTT. This codes for CASQFFFDHVGNQPQHF.